This T cell receptor beta chain was found in a study of human T cells and chemical hapten exposure. Overall study results and limits: Significantly more large CDR3 similarity clusters arose among expanded TCRs than among controls. The presence of alopecia in the donors means their immune response may differ from healthy people's. DPC sensitization produced no change in TCRs with frequency above 1 in 1000.

As to time point: patch test 1, 2 weeks after DPC sensitization. Treatment defined: therapeutic diphenylcyclopropenone sensitization with weekly scalp DPC. Investigators collected blood before applying each patch test. TCRdb redid the calling of the RACE reads with MiXCR, one entry per CDR3 protein. The sample contains approximately 350,000 distinct CDR3 sequences, about 7% of which appear only once. This clonotype has at least ten counts. Antigen specificity is unknown. The length of the CDR3 is 13 residues. V was shortened by 0 bases and J by 1 base, with 4 bases between the two germline ends. Germline CDR1 SGHDT, CDR2 YYEEEE.

This receptor was taken from a young woman with alopecia areata. Some clones in this sample may be carry-over from other donors' samples. The chain couples TRBV5-6 to TRBJ2-5; D unclear. The sequenced sample was whole blood, obtained in connection with sensitization to the hapten diphenylcyclopropenone (DPC). The CDR3 is CASSLAVQETQYF. The CDR3 DNA follows: TGTGCCAGCAGCTTGGCGGTCCAAGAGACCCAGTACTTC.